These T cell receptor beta chains were read from a single sample in a study of neurological immune-mediated disorders. Each CDR3 protein gets one entry after TCRdb re-called the 5' RACE reads with MiXCR. The data contain 130,000 or so distinct CDR3 sequences, roughly 3.1% of them seen just once; the ten biggest clones take up roughly 1.3%. The specimen was PBMCs. The receptors shown here come from a woman aged 30 to 39 with multiple sclerosis. CDR3s include the opening cysteine and the closing phenylalanine or tryptophan. A D gene is named only where the DNA matches it firmly. Only some rows state a clone size, as once, few, many or a class for expanded clones.

clone_size	v_call	j_call	d_call	cdr3_nt	cdr3_aa
many	TRBV4-1	TRBJ2-4	-	TGCGCCAGCAGCCAAGGGAACACTGGAAACATTCAGTACTTC	CASSQGNTGNIQYF
many	TRBV5-1	TRBJ2-1	TRBD2	TGCGCCAGCAGCAATCCCGGGGACTACTACAATGAGCAGTTCTTC	CASSNPGDYYNEQFF
many	TRBV5-1	TRBJ1-4	-	TGCGCCAGCAGCTTGGGACAGGCTTTTGAAAAACTGTTTTTT	CASSLGQAFEKLFF
many	TRBV3-1	TRBJ2-2	-	TGTGCCAGCAGCTTCCATCGGGGGACCGGGGAGCTGTTTTTT	CASSFHRGTGELFF
many	TRBV15	TRBJ1-1	-	TGTGCCACCAGCAGAGGATACAGGGTCCTTATGAACACTGAAGCTTTCTTT	CATSRGYRVLMNTEAFF
-	TRBV7-2	TRBJ1-4	-	TGTGCCAGCAGCCCTGAGAGCCTTCCTAATGAAAAACTGTTTTTT	CASSPESLPNEKLFF
many	TRBV7-6	TRBJ2-1	TRBD1	TGTGCCAGCAGCTTAGCAGGGGGCAACAATGAGCAGTTCTTC	CASSLAGGNNEQFF
many	TRBV5-5	TRBJ2-7	-	TGTGCCAGCAGCTTCCCTAAAGCCTACGAGCAGTACTTC	CASSFPKAYEQYF
many	TRBV2	TRBJ2-7	-	TGTGCCAGCAGTTACAGGGCCGCCGAGCAGTACTTC	CASSYRAAEQYF
many	TRBV29-1	TRBJ2-7	-	TGCAGCGTTGGCCCGGAGGGGGGCTCCTACGAGCAGTACTTC	CSVGPEGGSYEQYF
many	TRBV20-1	TRBJ1-2	-	TGCAGTGCTAGACGGACGGGGCAGGGTTGGGGCTACACCTTC	CSARRTGQGWGYTF
many	TRBV5-6	TRBJ1-1	-	TGTGCCAGCAGCTTATCCCCCAGAAGGGACGCTGAAGCTTTCTTT	CASSLSPRRDAEAFF
many	TRBV5-5	TRBJ2-1	-	TGTGCCAGCAGCCCCGTACTTGAGGCCTACAATGAGCAGTTCTTC	CASSPVLEAYNEQFF
many	TRBV7-2	TRBJ1-1	-	TGTGCCAGCAGCACCAAGCCGAACACTGAAGCTTTCTTT	CASSTKPNTEAFF
many	TRBV5-1	TRBJ1-5	-	TGCGCCAGCAGCTTGGCAGGGGAGCAGCCCCAGCATTTT	CASSLAGEQPQHF
many	TRBV7-8	TRBJ1-6	-	TGTGCCAGCAGCTTAGAGATGGGGAATTCACCCCTCCACTTT	CASSLEMGNSPLHF
many	TRBV29-1	TRBJ2-3	TRBD2	TGCAGCGTTGTCTCAGCGGGAGTAGGGGATACGCAGTATTTT	CSVVSAGVGDTQYF
many	TRBV12-3/TRBV12-4	TRBJ1-1	TRBD1	TGTGCCAGCAGTACACAGGGGATCCTGGCTGAAGCTTTCTTT	CASSTQGILAEAFF
many	TRBV5-1	TRBJ1-2	-	TGCGCCAGCAGCTTGGGGGGGGCGCGGTATGGCTACACCTTC	CASSLGGARYGYTF
many	TRBV27	TRBJ2-2	TRBD2	TGTGCCAGCAGTCGCCCGGGACTAGCAGTCGGGGAGCTGTTTTTT	CASSRPGLAVGELFF
many	TRBV5-1	TRBJ2-7	TRBD1	TGCGCCAGCAGCTTGGGCGGGACAGGGACCTACGAGCAGTACTTC	CASSLGGTGTYEQYF
many	TRBV12-3/TRBV12-4	TRBJ1-2	TRBD1	TGTGCCAGCAGTGGACCCGGGACAGTTGAGTCCTTC	CASSGPGTVESF
many	TRBV29-1	TRBJ2-1	TRBD2	TGCAGCGTTGAAGAGGGGAGCGGGAGATCATACAATGAGCAGTTCTTC	CSVEEGSGRSYNEQFF
many	TRBV4-1	TRBJ2-5	TRBD2	TGCGCCAGCAGCCAAGGGGAGGGTTTGACCCAGTACTTC	CASSQGEGLTQYF
many	TRBV12-3/TRBV12-4	TRBJ2-7	-	TGTGCCAGCCGCCCCCCGCACTCCTACGAGCAGTACTTC	CASRPPHSYEQYF
few	TRBV20-1	TRBJ1-1	-	TGCAGTGCTTCTGAACCCATCTGGTCCACTGAAGCTTTCTTT	CSASEPIWSTEAFF
many	TRBV7-2	TRBJ1-5	-	TGTGCCAGCAGCTTAGGGGGTCGGAGCAATCAGCCCCAGCATTTT	CASSLGGRSNQPQHF
many	TRBV11-2	TRBJ1-2	-	TGTGCCAGCAGCTTAGGGTCAGGGGTTGGCTACACCTTC	CASSLGSGVGYTF
few	TRBV7-2	TRBJ2-3	TRBD2	TGTGCCAGCAGCGTCGGACTAGCGGGAGATACAGATACGCAGTATTTT	CASSVGLAGDTDTQYF
many	TRBV5-1	TRBJ2-2	-	TGCGCCAGCAGCCAGAGCCCAGGGGTCCCCGGGGAGCTGTTTTTT	CASSQSPGVPGELFF
-	TRBV12-3/TRBV12-4	TRBJ2-7	-	TGTGCCAGCAGTTACGCTACAGGGACGGGAGAGCAGTACTTC	CASSYATGTGEQYF
many	TRBV6-2/TRBV6-3	TRBJ2-3	-	TGTGCCAGCAGTCAAGGGGGGACTCCTGTAAAAGATACGCAGTATTTT	CASSQGGTPVKDTQYF
-	TRBV6-5	TRBJ1-5	-	TGTGCCAGCAGTCCCGACAGGTTACAGCCCCAGCATTTT	CASSPDRLQPQHF
-	TRBV7-2	TRBJ1-1	-	TGTGCCAGCAGCTTCAAGAGGGAGACTGAAGCTTTCTTT	CASSFKRETEAFF